This entry lists 10 T cell receptor beta chains sequenced from one sample in a study of cytomegalovirus exposure and HLA in healthy donors. Some clones are missing from TCRdb's copy, which holds only in-frame ones; the method was immunoSEQ multiplex PCR. This table holds 150,000 to 200,000 clones, approximately 86% found once. The specimen was PBMCs. The receptors stem from a young woman in good health and CMV-seronegative.

The V call is TRBV30, the J call TRBJ2-3, with TRBD2 as a possible D gene (6 bases). This CDR3 comprises 14 residues. Germline-derived CDR1 and CDR2 are GTSNPN and SVGIG (reference sequence). Trimming removed 3 bases from V and 4 bases from J, with 14 bases in between. CDR3 nucleotides: TGTGCCTGGAGAACCCTCGGGACTGCAGATACGCAGTATTTT. It encodes CAWRTLGTADTQYF.

V gene TRBV19 combines with J gene TRBJ1-1, with D possibly TRBD1 on 5 matching bases. Germline assignment: CDR1 LNHDA and CDR2 SQIVND (reference sequence). CDR3 length equals 14 residues. V lost 4 bases, J lost 5 bases, and 14 bases lay in between. Here the CDR3 reads CASSTHGGETEAFF. CDR3 DNA sequence: TGTGCCAGTAGTACCCACGGGGGGGAAACTGAAGCTTTCTTT. The variable domain in full, with the rest retrieved from reference TRBV19 and TRBJ1-1, is DGGITQSPKYLFRKEGQNVTLSCEQNLNHDAMYWYRQDPGQGLRLIYYSQIVNDFQKGDIAEGYSVSREKKESFPLTVTSAQKNPTAFYLCASSTHGGETEAFFGQGTRLTVV.

The V gene is TRBV5-1, the J gene TRBJ1-6, with 8 bases aligning to TRBD1. The CDR3 spans 14 residues. After removal of 5 bases from V and 6 bases from J, the junction contained 4 bases not matched to a gene. In germline, CDR1 is SGHRS, CDR2 YFSETQ. The chain's CDR3 is CASSQGAANSPLHF. Written as DNA, the CDR3 is TGCGCCAGCAGTCAGGGGGCAGCTAATTCACCCCTCCACTTT.

In DNA form, the CDR3 reads TGTGCCAGCAGCGTAGATCCGGGACAGAACACCGGGGAGCTGTTTTTT. This gives the protein CASSVDPGQNTGELFF. The chain uses TRBV9 and TRBJ2-2, with D possibly being TRBD1 (6 bases). Germline V gives CDR1 SGDLS, CDR2 YYNGEE. Trimming shortened V by 0 bases and J by 1 base, and 10 bases separated the two germline ends. The CDR3 loop spans 16 amino acids.

The V and J genes are TRBV4-3 and TRBJ1-1, with D perhaps TRBD1 (6 bases). The CDR3 runs to 15 residues. Trimming cost V 4 bases and J 1 base, with 13 bases left between them. In germline, CDR1 is LGHNA, CDR2 YSLEER. The CDR3 protein is CASSPRRGANTEAFF. CDR3 nucleotide sequence: TGCGCCAGCAGCCCCCGCCGGGGGGCGAACACTGAAGCTTTCTTT.

V is TRBV4-1 and J is TRBJ1-4; 8 nucleotides match TRBD1. The germline V gene encodes CDR1 MGHRA and CDR2 YSYEKL. The CDR3 runs 16 residues. V lost 4 bases to trimming and J lost 8 bases; unmatched junction nucleotides: 12. The CDR3 coding sequence is TGCGCCAGCAGCCTTGCGGTCGGACAGGGTCGGGAAAAACTGTTTTTT. Protein product: CASSLAVGQGREKLFF.

This chain's CDR3 is CASSQGQGRETQYF. The CDR3 nucleotides read TGTGCCAGCAGCCAAGGACAGGGTCGCGAGACCCAGTACTTC. V and J are TRBV4-2 and TRBJ2-5, with 7 bases identical to TRBD1. V gave up 1 base and J gave up 5 bases; unmatched junction bases: 4. The CDR3 has 14 amino acids. Germline CDR1 and CDR2: LGHNA and YNFKEQ.

This clone was recorded once. V is TRBV11-2 and J is TRBJ2-2; D remains ambiguous. The V end was cut by 1 base, the J end by 6 bases, with 9 bases between. The CDR3 runs to 14 residues. Germline V gene lookup returns CDR1 SGHAT and CDR2 FQNNGV. CDR3 nucleotide sequence: TGTGCCAGCAGCTTAGGAAGTGCAGCCGGGGAGCTGTTTTTT. This encodes CASSLGSAAGELFF.

This chain joins TRBV6-1 and TRBJ2-7; 8 bases match TRBD1. J lost 5 bases, V lost 0 bases, and 9 bases had no gene match. This CDR3 contains 16 residues. CDR1 is MNHNS, CDR2 SASEGT, per germline. The chain's CDR3 is CASSEALRDRPHEQYF. CDR3 nucleotide sequence: TGTGCCAGCAGTGAAGCATTAAGGGACAGGCCCCACGAGCAGTACTTC.

The chain combines TRBV9 with TRBJ2-5; 11 bases match TRBD1. This CDR3 has 13 residues. Germline V CDR1 and CDR2: SGDLS, YYNGEE. V was pared by 3 bases and J by 5 bases, with 0 bases of the junction left unmatched. CDR3 sequence (DNA): TGTGCCAGCAGCGGGGACAGGGGGGAGACCCAGTACTTC. Translating gives CASSGDRGETQYF.